Shown below are 16 T cell receptor beta chains from a single sample sequenced in a study of human T cells and chemical hapten exposure. Time point: patch test 1, 2 weeks after DPC sensitization. The treatment is: therapeutic diphenylcyclopropenone sensitization with weekly scalp DPC. TCRdb re-called the RACE reads with MiXCR, one entry per CDR3 protein. The sample lists roughly 120,000 distinct CDR3 sequences, 12% occurring once. Specimen: whole blood, collected in connection with sensitization to the hapten diphenylcyclopropenone (DPC). The receptors derive from a woman aged 45 to 65 with alopecia areata. Some clones in this sample may be carry-over from other donors' samples.

The gene calls are TRBV11-2 and TRBJ1-1, with D possibly matching TRBD1 (5 bases). From germline, CDR1 is SGHAT and CDR2 FQNNGV. The CDR3 totals 12 residues. V dropped 5 bases and J dropped 11 bases, with 15 bases sitting between them. The CDR3 is CASSPHGGGAFF. CDR3 nucleotide sequence: TGTGCCAGCAGCCCGCACGGGGGTGGCGCTTTCTTT. The full variable domain, completed using reference TRBV11-2 and TRBJ1-1, is EAGVAQSPRYKIIEKRQSVAFWCNPISGHATLYWYQQILGQGPKLLIQFQNNGVVDDSQLPKDRFSAERLKGVDSTLKIQPAKLEDSAVYLCASSPHGGGAFFGQGTRLTVV.

This clonotype was detected a few times. The genes are TRBV12-3 or TRBV12-4 and TRBJ2-7, with D uncertain. V lost 3 bases to trimming and J lost 0 bases, with 9 bases between them. The CDR3 runs 14 residues. The chain's CDR3 is CASSFRQLSYEQYF. The CDR3 DNA is TGTGCCAGCAGTTTCCGGCAGCTCTCCTACGAGCAGTACTTC.

J is TRBJ1-5 and V is TRBV7-8; TRBD1 agrees at 8 bases. V lost 5 bases and J lost 6; bases outside the gene matches: 3. CDR3 length: 13 amino acids. The germline V gene encodes CDR1 SGHVS and CDR2 FQNEAQ. CDR3 bases: TGTGCCAGCAGCCTGACAGGGGCTCAGCCCCAGCATTTT. Amino acid sequence: CASSLTGAQPQHF.

This chain joins TRBV7-9 and TRBJ2-1, with D possibly TRBD1 on 6 matching bases. Germline-derived CDR1 and CDR2 are SEHNR and FQNEAQ (reference sequence). The length of the CDR3 is 16 residues. V was trimmed by 1 base and J by 4 bases, leaving 14 bases between them. The CDR3: CASSLETGPNYNEQFF. CDR3 in DNA: TGTGCCAGCAGCTTAGAGACAGGCCCCAATTACAATGAGCAGTTCTTC.

This clonotype showed up many times. The chain recombines TRBV25-1 with TRBJ1-6; possibly TRBD1 for D (5 bases). The germline gives CDR1 MGHDK, CDR2 SYGVNS. CDR3 length: 16 amino acids. V was pared by 6 bases and J by 0 bases, with 12 bases between. The CDR3 DNA reads as TGTGCCAGCAGCCTGGGGCAAAGCTCCTATAATTCACCCCTCCACTTT. The encoded protein is CASSLGQSSYNSPLHF.

At least ten counts were recorded for this clonotype. CDR3 protein: CASSRHGGFTEAFF. CDR3 coding DNA: TGTGCCAGTAGTCGCCACGGGGGGTTTACTGAAGCTTTCTTT. The gene calls are TRBV19 and TRBJ1-1, with D possibly matching TRBD1 (5 bases). This CDR3 has 14 amino acids. The ends were cut back, 5 bases at V and 5 bases at J, with 15 bases in the middle. Germline lookup yields CDR1 LNHDA and CDR2 SQIVND (reference sequence). The entire variable domain, with the rest obtained from reference TRBV19 and TRBJ1-1, is as follows: DGGITQSPKYLFRKEGQNVTLSCEQNLNHDAMYWYRQDPGQGLRLIYYSQIVNDFQKGDIAEGYSVSREKKESFPLTVTSAQKNPTAFYLCASSRHGGFTEAFFGQGTRLTVV.

The V and J genes are TRBV14 and TRBJ1-1; the match to TRBD1 covers 9 bases. CDR3 length equals 17 residues. Per germline, CDR1 SGHDN and CDR2 FVKESK. The V and J ends lost 0 bases and 0 bases, in that order; junction bases with no gene match: 5. The CDR3 reads CASSQDWGTGLNTEAFF. In DNA, the CDR3 is TGTGCCAGCAGCCAAGATTGGGGGACAGGGCTGAACACTGAAGCTTTCTTT.

This clonotype was counted at least ten times. The chain carries TRBV7-9 and TRBJ2-4; no firm D call. The V end was cut by 2 bases, the J end by 11 bases, with 16 bases between. Germline lookup yields CDR1 SEHNR and CDR2 FQNEAQ (reference sequence). The CDR3 runs to 14 residues. DNA for the CDR3: TGTGCCAGCAGCTTAAATCAAGTGGAGATTGTTCAGTACTTC. This sequence encodes CASSLNQVEIVQYF. Variable domain in full (rest from reference TRBV7-9 and TRBJ2-4): DTGVSQNPRHKITKRGQNVTFRCDPISEHNRLYWYRQTLGQGPEFLTYFQNEAQLEKSRLLSDRFSAERPKGSFSTLEIQRTEQGDSAMYLCASSLNQVEIVQYFGAGTRLSVL.

The chain combines TRBV18 with TRBJ1-1; 7 bases map to TRBD1. The CDR3 sequence is 15 residues long. CDR1 and CDR2 (germline): KGHSH, LQKENI. J gave up 2 bases and V 4 bases, and 7 bases lay outside the gene matches. The CDR3 loop reads CASSQGTDYNTEAFF. CDR3 DNA sequence: TGTGCCAGCTCACAAGGGACAGATTATAACACTGAAGCTTTCTTT.

This clonotype was counted only a few times. The chain recombines TRBV7-2 with TRBJ1-1; D perhaps matches TRBD1 (5 bases). The CDR3 is 12 amino acids. Trimming took 11 bases from V and 1 from J, leaving 11 bases between them. Germline loops: CDR1 SGHTA, CDR2 FQGNSA. The DNA for the CDR3 is TGTGCCTGGAAGGGGTGGAACACTGAAGCTTTCTTT. It translates to CAWKGWNTEAFF.

The chain employs TRBV6-1 and TRBJ2-3; no firm D call. Trimming stripped 2 bases from V and 7 bases from J, with 7 bases between. This CDR3 is built from 12 residues. CDR1 is MNHNS and CDR2 is SASEGT in the germline V gene. CDR3: CASSESANTQYF. The CDR3 DNA is TGTGCCAGCAGTGAATCGGCAAATACGCAGTATTTT.

This clonotype was counted once. Without the conserved terminal phenylalanine or tryptophan, this CDR3 likely stems from a read error. V is TRBV29-1 and J is TRBJ1-2; 9 nucleotides line up with TRBD1. The CDR3 runs 12 residues. The trim removed 7 bases at V and 3 bases at J, leaving 3 bases unmatched. CDR1 is SQVTM and CDR2 is ANQGSEA in the germline V gene. Here the CDR3 DNA reads TGCAGCGCGGACAGGGGAGACTATGGCTACACCTAC. Translated, it gives CSADRGDYGYTY.

Remarks on this clonotype: At one end, the junction sequence differs from germline, possibly due to a read error. This chain connects TRBV20-1 to TRBJ2-7, with 13 bases lining up with TRBD2. CDR1 and CDR2 (germline): DFQATT, SNEGSKA (reference sequence). This CDR3 has 14 residues. The CDR3, as DNA: TGCAGTGCTCCCGGGACTAGCGGGGCCTACGAGCAGTGCTTC. This sequence encodes CSAPGTSGAYEQCF.

This clonotype was seen many times. The chain carries TRBV2 and TRBJ1-2, with D perhaps matching TRBD1 (6 bases). Germline V gene data show CDR1 as SNHLY and CDR2 as FYNNEI. The CDR3 is 15 residues long. Trimming removed 4 bases from V and 7 bases from J, with 19 bases in between. The CDR3 nucleotides read TGTGCCAGCAGTGCCCTCCAACAGGGTTTGACTGGCTACACCTTC. It specifies CASSALQQGLTGYTF.

Many counts were recorded for this clonotype. CDR3 nucleotides: TGTGCCAGCAGCCAAGAACCTATCTCCCACCTAGATACGCAGTATTTT. Encoded protein: CASSQEPISHLDTQYF. The chain is built from TRBV4-2 and TRBJ2-3; no clear D gene. This CDR3 spans 16 amino acids. V shed 0 bases and J shed 5 bases, with 15 bases lying between them. Germline V gene lookup returns CDR1 LGHNA and CDR2 YNFKEQ.

This clonotype appeared many times. The chain has TRBV6-6 and TRBJ2-1; D may correspond to TRBD1 or TRBD2 (6 bases each). In germline, CDR1 is MNHNY, CDR2 SVGAGI (reference sequence). Trimming removed 3 bases from V and 5 bases from J, with 17 bases in between. This CDR3 has 16 residues. The CDR3 here is CASSYWGAPSNNEQFF. The CDR3 nucleotides read TGTGCCAGCAGTTATTGGGGGGCCCCTTCGAACAATGAGCAGTTCTTC.